What follows is one T cell receptor (beta chain) and its context. This PCR relied on a set of 60 Vbeta primers and 13 Jbeta primers. Data came from immunoSEQ multiplex PCR; TCRdb stores just in-frame clones and leaves some out. The repertoire has fewer than 140,000 clones, under 80% of them found once; the top ten carry roughly 6%. The data were obtained in a study of cytomegalovirus exposure and HLA in healthy donors. V lost 0 bases, J lost 6 bases, and 11 bases lay in between. Looked up from germline, CDR1 is MNHEY and CDR2 is SVGAGI. The CDR3 consists of 14 residues. Sequenced: PBMCs. The J gene is TRBJ1-1, the V gene TRBV6-5; D is ambiguous. The source of this sequence is a woman between 50 and 59 years old in good health and CMV-seropositive. This chain's CDR3 is CASSYSRGNAEAFF. The CDR3 nucleotides are TGTGCCAGCAGTTACTCGAGAGGGAATGCTGAAGCTTTCTTT.